The clone carrying this T cell receptor (beta chain) turned up a few times. Its antigen remains unknown. This sample was included in a study of cytomegalovirus exposure and HLA in healthy donors. CDR3 length: 16 residues. Per the germline V gene, CDR1 is MNHNY and CDR2 is SVGAGI (reference sequence). The J segment lost 5 bases and the V segment lost 7 bases, leaving 14 bases of the junction unmatched. General study findings and limits: Prior analysis indicated that the majority of TCR beta V segments exhibited productivity approximately 87% or approximately 30% of the time. Through in vitro validation, three CMV-associated chains were shown to be specific for CMV antigens. Compared with the roughly 700-donor mean, an Asian-associated ancestry cluster reportedly had fewer N-insertions, according to a later analysis.

Primers: 60 Vbeta forward and 13 Jbeta reverse. The method was immunoSEQ multiplex PCR; TCRdb's version includes in-frame clones alone and lacks a portion of them. The sample has roughly 100,000 clones; 64% are singletons. The receptor's source is a man in his fifties or sixties in good health and CMV-seronegative. The material sequenced was PBMCs. The chain has TRBV6-6 and TRBJ1-5; 7 bases align to TRBD1. Written as DNA, the CDR3 is TGTGCCAGCACCCCACCCTTCGACAGGGAGGATCAGCCCCAGCATTTT. Protein product: CASTPPFDREDQPQHF.